The 18 T cell receptor beta chains in this list originate from one sample, sequenced in a study of T-cell reconstitution after alpha-beta-depleted transplantation in children. Unique molecular identifiers tagged the TCRbeta library. TCRdb processed the PCR reads anew with MiXCR; each CDR3 protein has one entry. The sample consists of almost 500,000 distinct CDR3 sequences, over 9.5% of them appearing once. The material was PBMCs, obtained before TCRalphabeta/CD19-depleted stem cell transplant. These receptor sequences come from a child aged 2-15 years with inherited bone marrow failure, due to receive a stem cell transplant.

This clonotype was counted many times. The genes are TRBV20-1 and TRBJ2-7; D gene unclear. The V end lost 6 bases, the J end lost 5 bases, and 23 bases lay between the germline ends. Germline CDR1 DFQATT, CDR2 SNEGSKA (reference sequence). The CDR3 is 15 amino acids. The CDR3, as DNA: TGCAGTGCCCCTACGTCAGTTCCCAGCTACAACGAGCAGTACTTC. Translation: CSAPTSVPSYNEQYF.

The sample holds many counts of this clonotype. V and J are TRBV28 and TRBJ1-1; a possible D gene is TRBD1 (5 bases). CDR1 is MDHEN, CDR2 SYDVKM, per germline. The CDR3 has 16 residues. Trimming left V 4 bases short and J 0 bases short, with 15 bases between. As DNA, the CDR3 is TGTGCCAGCAGTTCGTGGGGCGAGGGGATGAACACTGAAGCTTTCTTT. Protein: CASSSWGEGMNTEAFF.

This clonotype was seen a handful of times. Given the absence of the conserved phenylalanine or tryptophan at the CDR3 end, a read error is likely. The rearrangement links TRBV7-9 to TRBJ2-1, with TRBD2 as a possible D gene (5 bases). CDR1 is SEHNR, CDR2 FQNEAQ, per germline (reference sequence). The CDR3 totals 13 residues. V shed 5 bases and J shed 5 bases, with 10 bases lying between them. In DNA form, the CDR3 reads TGTGCCAGCAGCCCCGGACTGCACAATGAGCAGTTCTTG. This encodes CASSPGLHNEQFL.

This clonotype was counted many times. This chain connects TRBV6-1 to TRBJ1-1, with D uncertain. The V gene's germline CDR1 is MNHNS and CDR2 SASEGT. Trimming removed 7 bases from V and 0 bases from J, with 12 bases in between. The CDR3 sequence is 14 residues long. This CDR3 is CASTLAGLNTEAFF. The CDR3 DNA sequence: TGTGCCAGCACCCTAGCGGGTCTGAACACTGAAGCTTTCTTT.

The chain employs TRBV6-5 and TRBJ1-6; no clear D. Germline CDR1 is MNHEY and CDR2 is SVGAGI. With 0 bases removed from V and 8 bases from J, the gap between germline ends came to 5 bases. This CDR3 is 13 amino acids long. Here the CDR3 reads CASSYSTHSPLHF. CDR3 in DNA: TGTGCCAGCAGTTACTCGACGCATTCACCCCTCCACTTT.

This chain connects TRBV6-5 to TRBJ1-2, with D unresolved. From germline, CDR1 is MNHEY and CDR2 SVGAGI. The CDR3 is 16 residues long. Trimming took 0 bases from V and 7 from J, leaving 18 bases between them. The CDR3 is CASSYSAGAFGGGYTF. The CDR3 region has the DNA TGTGCCAGCAGTTACTCGGCCGGCGCTTTCGGCGGTGGCTACACCTTC.

This clonotype was observed a handful of times. The chain links TRBV7-2 to TRBJ2-1, with D possibly being TRBD1 (6 bases). The length of the CDR3 is 16 residues. Germline assignment: CDR1 SGHTA and CDR2 FQGNSA. V lost 4 bases, J lost 1 base, and 14 bases lay in between. The CDR3 region has the DNA TGTGCCAGCAGCTCGAGGACAGCGCGTTCCTACAATGAGCAGTTCTTC. Its translation: CASSSRTARSYNEQFF.

This clonotype was recorded many times. V is TRBV29-1 and J is TRBJ2-7; 9 nucleotides agree with TRBD1. The CDR3 contains 14 residues. V lost 6 bases and J lost 3; bases outside the gene matches: 9. Germline assignment: CDR1 SQVTM and CDR2 ANQGSEA. CDR3 sequence reads: CSVADRGLNYEQYF. The CDR3 DNA follows: TGCAGCGTAGCGGACAGGGGCCTAAACTACGAGCAGTACTTC.

This clonotype occurred many times. The chain employs TRBV7-9 and TRBJ2-5, with no clear D. CDR1 and CDR2 from the germline V gene are SEHNR and FQNEAQ (reference sequence). The CDR3 loop spans 12 amino acids. Trimming left V 2 bases short and J 4 bases short, with 5 bases between. The CDR3 bases are TGTGCCAGCAGCTTAACCTTAGAGACCCAGTACTTC. Translated, it gives CASSLTLETQYF. Full variable domain (missing parts from reference TRBV7-9 and TRBJ2-5): DTGVSQNPRHKITKRGQNVTFRCDPISEHNRLYWYRQTLGQGPEFLTYFQNEAQLEKSRLLSDRFSAERPKGSFSTLEIQRTEQGDSAMYLCASSLTLETQYFGPGTRLLVL.

As regards this clonotype: This may arise from a read error, as a much more abundant clone is one base away. The rearrangement links TRBV4-3 to TRBJ2-2; TRBD2 agrees at 7 bases. The CDR3 sequence is 15 residues long. The V gene's germline CDR1 is LGHNA and CDR2 YSLEER. DNA of the CDR3: TGCTCCAGCAGCCAAGAAGCTAGCGGCACCGGGGAGCTGTTTTTT. As protein: CSSSQEASGTGELFF.

This clonotype was observed at least ten times. J is TRBJ1-1 and V is TRBV5-1; 7 bases map to TRBD1. V shed 3 bases, J shed 3 bases, and the junction held 8 bases outside the gene matches. The CDR3 covers 15 residues. Germline lookup yields CDR1 SGHRS and CDR2 YFSETQ. CDR3 in amino acids: CASSSGTDLDTEAFF. The CDR3, as DNA: TGCGCCAGCAGCTCGGGGACAGATTTGGACACTGAAGCTTTCTTT.

The chain combines TRBV4-2 with TRBJ2-5; D is uncertain. V gave up 3 bases and J gave up 1 base, with 18 bases separating them. The CDR3 runs 17 residues. From germline, CDR1 is LGHNA and CDR2 YNFKEQ. CDR3 protein: CASSQASWQDTQETQYF. The CDR3 DNA follows: TGTGCCAGCAGCCAGGCCTCATGGCAGGATACCCAAGAGACCCAGTACTTC.

This clonotype appeared many times. The rearrangement joins TRBV21-1 to TRBJ2-3; the table calls TRBD1, which could not be checked here. TRBV21-1 is given as a pseudogene. This CDR3 is 14 amino acids long. CDR3 protein: CASSSRTGADTQYF. CDR3 nucleotides: TGTGCCAGCAGCAGTCGTACAGGGGCAGATACGCAGTATTTT.

This clonotype was detected ten times or more. The chain carries TRBV12-3 or TRBV12-4 and TRBJ2-5; TRBD1 agrees at 7 bases. There are 14 residues in the CDR3. Unmatched junction bases numbered 4, after V lost 3 bases and J lost 3 bases. CDR3 sequence reads: CASSFVGGKETQYF. The CDR3 DNA sequence: TGTGCCAGCAGTTTTGTAGGGGGCAAAGAGACCCAGTACTTC.

This clonotype was recorded at least ten times. The gene calls are TRBV4-3 and TRBJ2-2; either TRBD1 or TRBD2 may supply D (6 bases each). CDR1 and CDR2 from the germline V gene are LGHNA and YSLEER. Trimming cost V 0 bases and J 5 bases, with 13 bases left between them. The CDR3 runs 16 residues. Written as DNA, the CDR3 is TGCGCCAGCAGCCAAGATGGGGGGCGCGAAACCGGGGAGCTGTTTTTT. Encoded protein: CASSQDGGRETGELFF.

This chain links TRBV11-2 with TRBJ2-5, with 14 bases matching TRBD2. V lost 0 bases to trimming and J lost 4 bases; unmatched junction nucleotides: 10. The CDR3 is made up of 19 amino acids. Germline CDR1 reads SGHAT; CDR2 reads FQNNGV. The CDR3 coding sequence is TGTGCCAGCAGCTTAGAGGGGGGGACTAGCGGGAGTTCCCGAGAGACCCAGTACTTC. It yields the protein CASSLEGGTSGSSRETQYF.

This clonotype came up many times. The chain uses TRBV19 and TRBJ1-1; D not resolved. The CDR3 extends over 14 amino acids. Trimming pared 5 bases from V and 0 bases from J, leaving 10 bases between. The germline V gene has CDR1 LNHDA and CDR2 SQIVND (reference sequence). CDR3 sequence reads: CASSSRPMNTEAFF. CDR3 bases: TGTGCCAGTAGTTCCCGGCCCATGAACACTGAAGCTTTCTTT.

In this sample, this clonotype turned up many times. The J gene is TRBJ2-2, the V gene TRBV5-1; D is undetermined. This CDR3 has 15 amino acids. Germline CDR1 reads SGHRS; CDR2 reads YFSETQ. The ends were cut back, 0 bases at V and 3 bases at J, with 9 bases in the middle. This CDR3 is CASSLDRTYTGELFF. The CDR3 DNA follows: TGCGCCAGCAGCTTGGATCGGACCTACACCGGGGAGCTGTTTTTT.